This T cell receptor (beta chain) appears in the sequencing data of a study of blood T cell repertoires in COVID-19. Sequencing was performed with immunoSEQ multiplex PCR; in TCRdb, only in-frame clones are kept and a portion is missing. This table has 150,000 to 200,000 clones, approximately 86% appearing once. Input material: peripheral blood. The sequence came from a woman aged 25 to 39 with active or convalescent COVID-19.

CDR3 sequence: CASGPGGATGELFF. The DNA for the CDR3 is TGTGCTAGTGGCCCCGGCGGGGCCACCGGGGAGCTGTTTTTT. The chain recombines TRBV12-5 with TRBJ2-2, with D perhaps TRBD2 (6 bases). The V gene's germline CDR1 is LGHNT and CDR2 FRNRAP. Trimming shortened V by 6 bases and J by 4 bases, and 12 bases separated the two germline ends. The CDR3 runs 14 residues.